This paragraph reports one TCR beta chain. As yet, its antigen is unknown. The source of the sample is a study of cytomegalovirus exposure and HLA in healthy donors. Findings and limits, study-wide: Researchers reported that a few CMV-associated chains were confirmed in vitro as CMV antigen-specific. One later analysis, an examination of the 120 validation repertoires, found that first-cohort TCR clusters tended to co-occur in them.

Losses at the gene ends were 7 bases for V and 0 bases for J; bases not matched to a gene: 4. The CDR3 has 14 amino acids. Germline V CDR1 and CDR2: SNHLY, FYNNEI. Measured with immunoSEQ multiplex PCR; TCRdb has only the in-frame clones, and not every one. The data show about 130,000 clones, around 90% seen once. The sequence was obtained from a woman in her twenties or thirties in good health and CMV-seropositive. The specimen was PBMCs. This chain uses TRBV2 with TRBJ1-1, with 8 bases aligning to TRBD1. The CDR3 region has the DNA TGTGCCAGCACCGAGGGACAGGTGAACACTGAAGCTTTCTTT. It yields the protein CASTEGQVNTEAFF.